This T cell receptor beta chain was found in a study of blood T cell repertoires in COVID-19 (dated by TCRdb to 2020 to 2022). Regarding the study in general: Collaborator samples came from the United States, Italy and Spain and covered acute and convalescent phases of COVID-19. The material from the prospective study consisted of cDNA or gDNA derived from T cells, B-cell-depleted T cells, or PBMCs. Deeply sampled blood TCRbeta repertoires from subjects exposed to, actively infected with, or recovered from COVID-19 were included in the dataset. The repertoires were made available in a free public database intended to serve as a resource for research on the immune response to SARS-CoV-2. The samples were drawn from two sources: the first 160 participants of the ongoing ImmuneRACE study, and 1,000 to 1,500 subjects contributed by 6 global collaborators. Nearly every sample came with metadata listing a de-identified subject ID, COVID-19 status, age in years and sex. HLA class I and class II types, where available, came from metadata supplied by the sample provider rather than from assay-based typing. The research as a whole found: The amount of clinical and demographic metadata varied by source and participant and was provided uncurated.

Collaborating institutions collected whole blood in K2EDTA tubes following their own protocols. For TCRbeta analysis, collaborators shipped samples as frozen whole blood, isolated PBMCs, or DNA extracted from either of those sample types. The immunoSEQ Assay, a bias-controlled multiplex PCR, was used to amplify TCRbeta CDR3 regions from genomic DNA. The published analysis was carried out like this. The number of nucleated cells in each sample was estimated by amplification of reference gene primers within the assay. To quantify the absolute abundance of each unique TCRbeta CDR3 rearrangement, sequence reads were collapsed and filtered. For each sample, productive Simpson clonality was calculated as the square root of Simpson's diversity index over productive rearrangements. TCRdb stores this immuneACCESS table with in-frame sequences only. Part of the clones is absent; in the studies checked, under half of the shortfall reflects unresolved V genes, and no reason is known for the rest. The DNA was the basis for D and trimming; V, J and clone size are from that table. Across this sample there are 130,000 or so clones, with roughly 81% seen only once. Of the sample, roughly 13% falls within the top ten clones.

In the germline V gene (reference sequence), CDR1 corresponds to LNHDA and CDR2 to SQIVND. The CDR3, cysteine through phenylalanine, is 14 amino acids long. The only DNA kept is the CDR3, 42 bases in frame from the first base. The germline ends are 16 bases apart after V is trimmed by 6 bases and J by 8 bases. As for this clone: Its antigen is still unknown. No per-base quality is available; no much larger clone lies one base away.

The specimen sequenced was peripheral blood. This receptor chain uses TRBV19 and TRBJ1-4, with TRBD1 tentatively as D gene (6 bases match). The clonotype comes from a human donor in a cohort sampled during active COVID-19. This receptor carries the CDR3 CASSPDRTLEKLFF. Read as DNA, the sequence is TGTGCCAGTAGCCCCGACAGGACGCTCGAAAAACTGTTTTTT.